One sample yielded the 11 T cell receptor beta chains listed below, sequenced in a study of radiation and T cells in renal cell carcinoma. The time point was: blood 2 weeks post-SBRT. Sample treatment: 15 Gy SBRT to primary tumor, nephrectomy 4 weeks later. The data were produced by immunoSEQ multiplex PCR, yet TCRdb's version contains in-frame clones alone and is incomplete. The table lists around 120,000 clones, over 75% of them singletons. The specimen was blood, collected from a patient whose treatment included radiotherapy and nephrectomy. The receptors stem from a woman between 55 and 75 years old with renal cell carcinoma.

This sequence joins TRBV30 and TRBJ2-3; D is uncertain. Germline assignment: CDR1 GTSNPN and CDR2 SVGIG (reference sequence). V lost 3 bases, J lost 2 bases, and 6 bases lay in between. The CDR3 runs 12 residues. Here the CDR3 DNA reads TGTGCCTGGAGAGGATTCACAGATACGCAGTATTTT. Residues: CAWRGFTDTQYF.

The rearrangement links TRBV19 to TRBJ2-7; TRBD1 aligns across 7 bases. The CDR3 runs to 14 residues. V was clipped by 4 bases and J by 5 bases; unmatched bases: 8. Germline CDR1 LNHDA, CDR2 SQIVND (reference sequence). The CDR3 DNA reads TGTGCCAGTAGTAAACAGGGGACCATCGACGAGCAGTACTTC. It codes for CASSKQGTIDEQYF.

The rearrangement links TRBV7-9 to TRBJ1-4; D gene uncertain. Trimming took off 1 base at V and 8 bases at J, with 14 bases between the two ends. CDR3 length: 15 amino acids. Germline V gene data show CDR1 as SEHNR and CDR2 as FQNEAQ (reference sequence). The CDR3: CASSLESIAREKLFF. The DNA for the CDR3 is TGTGCCAGCAGCTTAGAAAGTATCGCACGGGAAAAACTGTTTTTT.

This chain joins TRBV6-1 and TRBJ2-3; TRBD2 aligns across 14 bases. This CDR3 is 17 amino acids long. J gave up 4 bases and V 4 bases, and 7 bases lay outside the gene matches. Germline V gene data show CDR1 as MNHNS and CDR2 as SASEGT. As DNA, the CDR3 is TGTGCCAGCAGTGCGCGACTAGCGGGGGGGCCCGCAGATACGCAGTATTTT. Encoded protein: CASSARLAGGPADTQYF.

CDR3 sequence: CASSNRQGDPKNTEAFF. The CDR3 DNA is TGTGCCAGTAGTAACCGACAGGGCGACCCCAAGAACACTGAAGCTTTCTTT. J is TRBJ1-1 and V is TRBV19; 7 positions match TRBD1. Per germline, CDR1 LNHDA and CDR2 SQIVND (reference sequence). The CDR3 loop spans 17 amino acids. V shed 4 bases, J shed 1 base, and the junction held 12 bases outside the gene matches.

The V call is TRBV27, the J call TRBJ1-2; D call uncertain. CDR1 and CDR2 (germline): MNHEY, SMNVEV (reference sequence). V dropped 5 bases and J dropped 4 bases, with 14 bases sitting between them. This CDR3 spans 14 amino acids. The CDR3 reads CASSPYEDLYGYTF. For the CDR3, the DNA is TGTGCCAGCAGTCCCTATGAAGATCTCTATGGCTACACCTTC.

The CDR3 DNA is TGTGCCACCAGCAGAGAGAGGGTCGTCGAGCAGTACTTC. Encoded protein: CATSRERVVEQYF. The gene calls are TRBV15 and TRBJ2-7; D possibly corresponds to TRBD2 (5 bases). V dropped 0 bases and J dropped 6 bases, with 9 bases sitting between them. The CDR3 totals 13 residues. Germline assignment: CDR1 LNHNV and CDR2 YYDKDF (reference sequence).

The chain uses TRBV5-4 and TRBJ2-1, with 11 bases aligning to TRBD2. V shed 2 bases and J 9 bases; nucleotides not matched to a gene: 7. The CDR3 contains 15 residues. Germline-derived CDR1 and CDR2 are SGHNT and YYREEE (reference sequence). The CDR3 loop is CASSFIAGGQGEQFF. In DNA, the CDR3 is TGTGCCAGCAGCTTTATAGCGGGGGGGCAGGGTGAGCAGTTCTTC.

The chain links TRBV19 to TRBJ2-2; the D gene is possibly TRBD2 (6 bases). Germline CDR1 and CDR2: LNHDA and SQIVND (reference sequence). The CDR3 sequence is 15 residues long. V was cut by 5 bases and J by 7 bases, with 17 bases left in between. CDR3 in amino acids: CASSGAELGGGELFF. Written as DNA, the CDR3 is TGTGCCAGTAGTGGGGCGGAGCTGGGAGGCGGGGAGCTGTTTTTT.

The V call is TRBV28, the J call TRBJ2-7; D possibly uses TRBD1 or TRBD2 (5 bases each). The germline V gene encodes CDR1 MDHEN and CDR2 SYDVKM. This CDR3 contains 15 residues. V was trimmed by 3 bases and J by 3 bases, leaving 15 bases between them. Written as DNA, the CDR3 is TGTGCCAGCAGTTTGCACCGGGACCGACTCTACGAGCAGTACTTC. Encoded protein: CASSLHRDRLYEQYF. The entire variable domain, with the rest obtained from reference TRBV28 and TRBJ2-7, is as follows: DVKVTQSSRYLVKRTGEKVFLECVQDMDHENMFWYRQDPGLGLRLIYFSYDVKMKEKGDIPEGYSVSREKKERFSLILESASTNQTSMYLCASSLHRDRLYEQYFGPGTRLTVT.

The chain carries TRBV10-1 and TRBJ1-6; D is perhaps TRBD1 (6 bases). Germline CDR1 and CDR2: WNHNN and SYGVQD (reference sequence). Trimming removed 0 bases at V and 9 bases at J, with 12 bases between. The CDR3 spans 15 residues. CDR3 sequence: CASSESTGAGSPLHF. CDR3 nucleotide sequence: TGCGCCAGCAGTGAGTCCACGGGGGCCGGTTCACCCCTCCACTTT.